The 10 T cell receptor beta chains reported below all come from one sample, sequenced in a study of T cells in Graves' hyperthyroidism and ophthalmopathy. The source material, RNA transcripts, was used to amplify TCR beta CDR3 regions. With the HTBI primer set, the TCR CDR3 went through a first round of RT-PCR. TCRdb called the multiplex PCR reads again in MiXCR, with one record for every CDR3 protein. The sample has about 580,000 distinct CDR3 sequences; around 42% are singletons. Source material: peripheral blood or thyroid tissue (not recorded which). Every receptor here comes from a woman under 30 with Graves' hyperthyroidism.

Here the CDR3 DNA reads TGCGCCAGTACCGCCTACGAGCAGTACTTC. It translates to CASTAYEQYF. The chain uses TRBV5-1 and TRBJ2-7, with no clear D. CDR1 and CDR2 (germline): SGHRS, YFSETQ. The CDR3 loop spans 10 amino acids. The ends were cut back, 8 bases at V and 2 bases at J, with 5 bases in the middle.

The table lists this clonotype with a few counts. V usage is TRBV20-1 and J usage is TRBJ2-7; TRBD2 matches 9 bases. Germline CDR1 and CDR2: DFQATT and SNEGSKA (reference sequence). The V and J ends lost 4 bases and 3 bases, in that order; junction bases with no gene match: 13. CDR3 size: 16 residues. CDR3 sequence reads: CSAIGGVAGADYEQYF. The CDR3 bases are TGCAGTGCTATAGGGGGGGTAGCGGGAGCAGACTACGAGCAGTACTTC.

Notes on this clonotype: This sequence may be a read error, since a much larger clone differs from it by one base. V and J are TRBV10-3 and TRBJ2-7, with TRBD2 as a possible D gene (5 bases). CDR1 is ENHRY, CDR2 SYGVKD, per germline. With 5 bases removed from V and 2 bases from J, the gap between germline ends came to 22 bases. CDR3 length: 17 residues. CDR3 in amino acids: CAISPSDWQDPPYEQYF. The CDR3 DNA sequence: TGTGCCATCAGTCCCTCGGACTGGCAGGACCCTCCCTACGAGCAGTACTTC.

The chain combines TRBV20-1 with TRBJ2-5; D may be TRBD2 (6 bases). Trimming left V 6 bases short and J 9 bases short, with 35 bases between. The CDR3 spans 18 residues. CDR1 DFQATT and CDR2 SNEGSKA come from the germline V gene (reference sequence). The CDR3 DNA follows: TGCAGTGCCCAAATAGCCGACGGTGGGGAGGCCCAGCCGGGGGCCCAGTACTTC. It encodes CSAQIADGGEAQPGAQYF.

This clonotype was seen many times. The gene calls are TRBV4-1 and TRBJ1-5; TRBD1 matches at 7 bases. CDR1 MGHRA and CDR2 YSYEKL come from the germline V gene. The CDR3 spans 16 residues. V was clipped by 1 base and J by 4 bases; unmatched bases: 7. The DNA for the CDR3 is TGCGCCAGCAGCCAAGGAGGGGGGACAGCTAATCAGCCCCAGCATTTT. It specifies CASSQGGGTANQPQHF.

This clonotype was seen ten or more times. The chain employs TRBV29-1 and TRBJ1-1; no definite D call. CDR3 length: 12 residues. V was cut by 1 base and J by 2 bases, with 5 bases left in between. CDR1 SQVTM and CDR2 ANQGSEA come from the germline V gene. The CDR3 here is CSVEGINTEAFF. In DNA, the CDR3 is TGCAGCGTTGAAGGCATTAACACTGAAGCTTTCTTT.

This chain joins TRBV7-9 and TRBJ2-7, with D tentatively TRBD2 (5 bases). Germline values: CDR1 SEHNR, CDR2 FQNEAQ (reference sequence). This CDR3 comprises 11 residues. The V end lost 6 bases, the J end lost 7 bases, and 10 bases lay between the germline ends. For the CDR3, the DNA is TGTGCCAGCAGTCCCGAGGGAGAGCAGTACTTC. The encoded protein is CASSPEGEQYF.

This clonotype showed up many times. The chain has TRBV5-6 and TRBJ1-6; perhaps TRBD1 as D (6 bases). Germline assignment: CDR1 SGHDT and CDR2 YYEEEE. Trimming took 3 bases from V and 7 from J, leaving 17 bases between them. The CDR3 runs to 16 residues. The chain's CDR3 is CASSYTGNVGNSPLHF. The DNA of the CDR3 is TGTGCCAGCAGCTACACAGGGAATGTTGGAAATTCACCCCTCCACTTT.

The table lists this clonotype with many counts. The V call is TRBV19, the J call TRBJ1-5; perhaps TRBD1 as D (5 bases). V was shortened by 3 bases and J by 6 bases, with 21 bases between the two germline ends. The CDR3 is 17 residues long. Germline assignment: CDR1 LNHDA and CDR2 SQIVND (reference sequence). CDR3 residues: CASSILQAGTGSQPQHF. The CDR3 DNA reads TGTGCCAGTAGTATTCTACAGGCGGGGACGGGGAGTCAGCCCCAGCATTTT. The whole variable domain, remainder taken from reference TRBV19 and TRBJ1-5, is DGGITQSPKYLFRKEGQNVTLSCEQNLNHDAMYWYRQDPGQGLRLIYYSQIVNDFQKGDIAEGYSVSREKKESFPLTVTSAQKNPTAFYLCASSILQAGTGSQPQHFGDGTRLSIL.

The sample holds many counts of this clonotype. The CDR3 sequence: CASSSEAGGYEQYF. The CDR3 bases are TGTGCCAGCAGTTCGGAGGCGGGAGGGTACGAGCAGTACTTC. The genes are TRBV12-3 or TRBV12-4 and TRBJ2-7; 9 positions agree with TRBD2. CDR3 length equals 14 residues. With 4 bases clipped from V and 4 bases from J, the junction kept 5 bases outside the gene matches.